This note documents a single T cell receptor (beta chain) sequence. This record belongs to a study of cytomegalovirus exposure and HLA in healthy donors. Study background: Counted in an early data release were about 85 million unique TCRs from HLA-typed donors.

The PCR used 60 Vbeta and 13 Jbeta primers. Here immunoSEQ multiplex PCR was the method, and the copy in TCRdb shows in-frame clones only, minus some. The table has about 150,000 clones, 70% to 80% seen once. V lost 4 bases and J lost 0, with 14 bases in between. The germline V gene encodes CDR1 SQVTM and CDR2 ANQGSEA. The CDR3 is 15 residues long. This clonotype originated in a man aged 30 to 39 in good health and CMV-seronegative. Material for sequencing was PBMCs. V is TRBV29-1 and J is TRBJ2-3; TRBD1 is a possible D gene (6 bases). CDR3 sequence: CSVGSQGQSTDTQYF. CDR3 nucleotide sequence: TGCAGCGTTGGGTCACAGGGCCAGAGCACAGATACGCAGTATTTT.